In this sample, the clone carrying this TCR beta chain turned up a few times. Its antigen remains unknown. Unique molecular identifiers were present on the cDNA, which also gained a universal primer site by template switching. TCRdb passed the 5' RACE reads through MiXCR, listing each CDR3 protein once. Of roughly 1,500,000 distinct CDR3 sequences listed, 25% to 35% are singletons. This specimen comes from a study of identical twins. Whole-study results and caveats: Excess twin sharing in beta out-of-frame sequences was weaker. It was cross-sectional statistical analysis, not following the same donors, that the conclusions relied on.

Per germline, CDR1 MNHEY and CDR2 SMNVEV (reference sequence). Trimming removed 5 bases from V and 3 bases from J; junction bases left unmatched: 5. CDR3 length: 16 amino acids. The rearrangement joins TRBV27 to TRBJ2-6; the match to TRBD1 covers 9 bases. The sequencing input was cord blood. The origin of this receptor is a newborn girl in good health. The CDR3 DNA is TGTGCCAGCAGTCCGGGGACAGGGAGTGGGGCCAACGTCCTGACTTTC. Its translation: CASSPGTGSGANVLTF.